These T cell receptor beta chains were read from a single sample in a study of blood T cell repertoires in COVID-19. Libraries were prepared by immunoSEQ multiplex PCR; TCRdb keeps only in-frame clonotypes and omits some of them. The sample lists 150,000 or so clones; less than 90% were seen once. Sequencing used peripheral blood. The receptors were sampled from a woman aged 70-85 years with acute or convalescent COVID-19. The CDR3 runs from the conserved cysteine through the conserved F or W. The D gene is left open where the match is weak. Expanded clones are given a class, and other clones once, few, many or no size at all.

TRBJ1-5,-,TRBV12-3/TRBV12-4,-,TGTGCCAGCAGCCATACAGGGTCCCAGCCCCAGCATTTT,CASSHTGSQPQHF
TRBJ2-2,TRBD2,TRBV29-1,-,TGCCGCACTAGCGGCGCCCGCCGTGGCACCGGGGAGCTGTTTTTT,CRTSGARRGTGELFF
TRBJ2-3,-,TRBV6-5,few,TGTGCCAGCAGACCTCATGGGGGGACAGATACGCAGTATTTT,CASRPHGGTDTQYF
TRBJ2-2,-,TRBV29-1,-,TGCGGGGCCCGGTCTAGCGAGTACACCGGGGAGCTGTTTTTT,CGARSSEYTGELFF
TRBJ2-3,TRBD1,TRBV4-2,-,TGTGCCAGCAGCCAAGCTCGGACAGGGGGCACAGATACGCAGTATTTT,CASSQARTGGTDTQYF
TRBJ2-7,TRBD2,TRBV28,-,TGTGCCAGCACCCTAGCGGGAGTATTCGAGCAGTACTTC,CASTLAGVFEQYF
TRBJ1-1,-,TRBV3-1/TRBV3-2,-,TGTGCCAGCAGCCAAATAAACACTGAAGCTTTCTTT,CASSQINTEAFF
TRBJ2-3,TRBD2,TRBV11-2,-,TGTGCCAGCAGCTCTTTAGCGGGAGTGCCAGATACGCAGTATTTT,CASSSLAGVPDTQYF
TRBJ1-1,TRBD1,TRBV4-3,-,TGCGCCAGCAGCCGAGAAGGACAGGGGGCGAACACTGAAGCTTTCTTT,CASSREGQGANTEAFF
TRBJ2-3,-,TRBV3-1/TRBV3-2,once,TGTGCCAGCAGCCCGGGGGATACGCAGTATTTT,CASSPGDTQYF
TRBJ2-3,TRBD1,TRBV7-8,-,TGTGCCAGCAGCTCCCGCCCGGGACAGGGGTACACAGATACGCAGTATTTT,CASSSRPGQGYTDTQYF
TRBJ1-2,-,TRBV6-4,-,TGTGCCAGCAGCCCGGGTGGAGACTATGGCTACACCTTC,CASSPGGDYGYTF
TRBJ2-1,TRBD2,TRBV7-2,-,TGTGCCAGCAGCTCCCATAGCGGGAGTTACTACAATGAGCAGTTCTTC,CASSSHSGSYYNEQFF
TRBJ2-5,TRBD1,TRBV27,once,TGTGCCAGCAGTTTATTCAGCGGGGACAGGGGGGGGGAGACCCAGTACTTC,CASSLFSGDRGGETQYF
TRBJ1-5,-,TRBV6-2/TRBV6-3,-,TGTGCCAGCAGTTATTCTGGCAGGGGTAATCAGCCCCAGCATTTT,CASSYSGRGNQPQHF
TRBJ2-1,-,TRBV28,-,TGTGCCAGCAGTTCTACCGGGAACGGGAGAAATGAGCAGTTCTTC,CASSSTGNGRNEQFF
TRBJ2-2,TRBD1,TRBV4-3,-,TGCGCCAGCAGCCAAGAGACAGGGAAGAACACCGGGGAGCTGTTTTTT,CASSQETGKNTGELFF
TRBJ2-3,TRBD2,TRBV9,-,TGTGCCAGCAGCGTTGGACTAGAGTTGACAGATACGCAGTATTTT,CASSVGLELTDTQYF
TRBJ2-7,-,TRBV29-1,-,TGCAGCGTTGAACTAGGCGGCAAATACGAGCAGTACTTC,CSVELGGKYEQYF
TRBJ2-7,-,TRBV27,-,TGTGCCAGCAGTTTATTTAGACAGGGAGGCTACGAGCAGTACTTC,CASSLFRQGGYEQYF
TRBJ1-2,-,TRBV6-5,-,TGTGCCAGCAGTTCCACCTCAGGGGACTATGGCTACACCTTC,CASSSTSGDYGYTF
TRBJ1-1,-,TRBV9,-,TGTGCCAGCAGCCCCAGGGCTGGGGTGGATGCTTTCTTT,CASSPRAGVDAFF
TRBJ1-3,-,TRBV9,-,TGTGCCAGCAGCCCCCCAGATACAGGAAACACCATATATTTT,CASSPPDTGNTIYF
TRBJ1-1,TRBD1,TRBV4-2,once,TGTGCCAGCAGCCAAGAATATCGGACAGGGTTTTCTGAAGCTTTCTTT,CASSQEYRTGFSEAFF
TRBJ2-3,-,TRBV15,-,TGTGCCACCAGCAGAGGACGGGGGGCCGGGTCAGATACGCAGTATTTT,CATSRGRGAGSDTQYF
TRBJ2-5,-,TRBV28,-,TGTGCCAGCAGTCCAACAGGATCGCAAGAGACCCAGTACTTC,CASSPTGSQETQYF
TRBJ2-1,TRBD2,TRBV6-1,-,TGTGCCAGCAGTGAGGGACTAGCGGGAGTAAGTGAGCAGTTCTTC,CASSEGLAGVSEQFF
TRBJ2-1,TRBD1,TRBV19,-,TGTGCCAGTAGTATTGGACAGGGGAGCAACAATGAGCAGTTCTTC,CASSIGQGSNNEQFF
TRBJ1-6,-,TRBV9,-,TGTGCCAGCAGCGTTAGTGAATTGAATTCACCCCTCCACTTT,CASSVSELNSPLHF
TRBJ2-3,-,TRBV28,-,TGTGCCAGCAGTTCTGGACAGACCGGCACAGATACGCAGTATTTT,CASSSGQTGTDTQYF
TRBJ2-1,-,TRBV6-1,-,TGTGCCAGCAGTGAGATTCTAGCCGGGGAGCAGTTCTTC,CASSEILAGEQFF
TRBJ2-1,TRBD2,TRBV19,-,TGTGCCAGTAGACCAGCGGGGTCTTACAATGAGCAGTTCTTC,CASRPAGSYNEQFF
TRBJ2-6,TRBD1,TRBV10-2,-,TGCGCCAGCAGGGGACAGGGTTCTGGGGCCAACGTCCTGACTTTC,CASRGQGSGANVLTF
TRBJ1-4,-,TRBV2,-,TGTGCCAGCAGTGACAGGGGAACAACTAATGAAAAACTGTTTTTT,CASSDRGTTNEKLFF
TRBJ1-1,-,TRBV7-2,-,TGTGCCAGCAGCTTAGAGATGGGAGTGAGCACTGAAGCTTTCTTT,CASSLEMGVSTEAFF
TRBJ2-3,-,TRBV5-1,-,TGCGCCAGCAGCAAAAGCAGGGGATCGACTAGCACAGATACGCAGTATTTT,CASSKSRGSTSTDTQYF
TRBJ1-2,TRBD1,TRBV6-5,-,TGTGCCAGCAGAGGAGATTGGACAGGGCGCTATGGCTACACCTTC,CASRGDWTGRYGYTF
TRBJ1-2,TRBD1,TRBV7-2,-,TGTGCCAGCAGCTCCGGGACAGTTTCTCGATATAACTATGGCTACACCTTC,CASSSGTVSRYNYGYTF
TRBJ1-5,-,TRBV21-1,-,TGTGCCAGCAGCAAGAGACAGGGGTATCAGCCCCAGCATTTT,CASSKRQGYQPQHF
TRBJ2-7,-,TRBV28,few,TGTGCCAGCAGTTTCCGCAGGGGACCCTACGAGCAGTACTTC,CASSFRRGPYEQYF
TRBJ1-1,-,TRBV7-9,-,TGTGCCAGCAGCTTAGTTACGGTCATGAACACTGAAGCTTTCTTT,CASSLVTVMNTEAFF
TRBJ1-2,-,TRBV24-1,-,TGTGCCACCAGTGATTTGCCCTACCGGGACAAACTACAGGCTAACTATGGCTACACCTTC,CATSDLPYRDKLQANYGYTF
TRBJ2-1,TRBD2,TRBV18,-,TGTGCCAGCTCACCAATGGCGGGAGGACCGTACAATGAGCAGTTCTTC,CASSPMAGGPYNEQFF
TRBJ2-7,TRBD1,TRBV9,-,TGTGCCAGCAGCGACCACAGGGGCGAGCAGTACTTC,CASSDHRGEQYF
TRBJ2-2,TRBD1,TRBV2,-,TGTGCCACCGACAGGGGGCGTGACACCGGGGAGCTGTTTTTT,CATDRGRDTGELFF
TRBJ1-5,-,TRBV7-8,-,TGTGCCAGCAGCTTTTATAGCAATCAGCCCCAGCATTTT,CASSFYSNQPQHF
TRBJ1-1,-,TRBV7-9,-,TGTGCCAGCAGCGACACCGGACAGAACACTGAAGCTTTCTTT,CASSDTGQNTEAFF
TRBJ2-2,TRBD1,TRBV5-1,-,TGCGCCAGCAGCATCGGGACAGGGGTTCCCGGGGAGCTGTTTTTT,CASSIGTGVPGELFF